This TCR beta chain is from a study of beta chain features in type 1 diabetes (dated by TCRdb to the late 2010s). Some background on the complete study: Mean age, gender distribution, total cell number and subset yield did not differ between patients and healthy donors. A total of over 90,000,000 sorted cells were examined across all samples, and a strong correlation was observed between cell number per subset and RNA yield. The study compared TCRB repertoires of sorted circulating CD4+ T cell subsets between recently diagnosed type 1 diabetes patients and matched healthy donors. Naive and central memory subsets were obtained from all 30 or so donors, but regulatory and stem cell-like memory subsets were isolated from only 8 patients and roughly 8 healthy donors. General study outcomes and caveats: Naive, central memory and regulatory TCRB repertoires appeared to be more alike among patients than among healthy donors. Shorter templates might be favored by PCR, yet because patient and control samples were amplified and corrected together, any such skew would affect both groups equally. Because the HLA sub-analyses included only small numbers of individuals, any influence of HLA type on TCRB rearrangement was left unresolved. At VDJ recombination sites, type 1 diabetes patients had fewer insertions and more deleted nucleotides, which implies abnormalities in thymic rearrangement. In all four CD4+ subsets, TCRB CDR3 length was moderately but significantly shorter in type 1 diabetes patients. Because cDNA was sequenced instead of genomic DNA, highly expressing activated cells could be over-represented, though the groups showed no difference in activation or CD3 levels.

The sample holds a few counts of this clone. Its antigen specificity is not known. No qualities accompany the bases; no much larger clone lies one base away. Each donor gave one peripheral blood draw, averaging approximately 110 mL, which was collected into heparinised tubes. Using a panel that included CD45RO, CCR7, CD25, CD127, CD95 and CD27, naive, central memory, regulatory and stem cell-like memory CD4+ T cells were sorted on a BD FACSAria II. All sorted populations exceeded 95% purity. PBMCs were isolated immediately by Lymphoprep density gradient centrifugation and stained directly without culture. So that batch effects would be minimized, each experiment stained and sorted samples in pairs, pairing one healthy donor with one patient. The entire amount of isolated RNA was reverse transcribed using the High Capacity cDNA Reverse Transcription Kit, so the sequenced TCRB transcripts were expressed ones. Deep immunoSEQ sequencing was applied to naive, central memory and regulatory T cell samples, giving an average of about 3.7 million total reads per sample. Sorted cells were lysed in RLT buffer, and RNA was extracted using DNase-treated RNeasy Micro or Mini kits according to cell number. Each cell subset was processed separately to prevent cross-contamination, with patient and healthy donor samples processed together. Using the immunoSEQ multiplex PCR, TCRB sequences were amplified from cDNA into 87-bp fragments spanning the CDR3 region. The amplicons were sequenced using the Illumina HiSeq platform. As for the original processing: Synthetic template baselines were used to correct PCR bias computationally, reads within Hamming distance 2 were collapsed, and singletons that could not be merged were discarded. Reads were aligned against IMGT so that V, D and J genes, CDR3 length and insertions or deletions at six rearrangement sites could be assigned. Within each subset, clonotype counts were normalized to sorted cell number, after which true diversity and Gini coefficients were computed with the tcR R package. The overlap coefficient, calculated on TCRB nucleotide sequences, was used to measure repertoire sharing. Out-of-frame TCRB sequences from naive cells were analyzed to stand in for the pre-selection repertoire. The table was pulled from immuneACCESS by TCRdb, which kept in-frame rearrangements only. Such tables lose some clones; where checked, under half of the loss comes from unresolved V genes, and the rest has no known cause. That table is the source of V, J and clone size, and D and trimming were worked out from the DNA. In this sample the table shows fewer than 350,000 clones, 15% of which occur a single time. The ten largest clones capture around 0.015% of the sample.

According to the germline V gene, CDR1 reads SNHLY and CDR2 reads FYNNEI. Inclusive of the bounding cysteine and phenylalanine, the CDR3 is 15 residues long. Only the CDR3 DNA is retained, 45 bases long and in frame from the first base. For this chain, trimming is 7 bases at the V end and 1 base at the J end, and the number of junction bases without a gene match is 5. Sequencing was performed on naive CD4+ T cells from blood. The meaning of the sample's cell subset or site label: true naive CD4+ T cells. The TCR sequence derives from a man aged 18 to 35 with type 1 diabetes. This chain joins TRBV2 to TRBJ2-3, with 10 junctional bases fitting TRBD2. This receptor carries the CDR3 CASNDGLAGTDTQYF. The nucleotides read TGTGCCAGCAATGACGGACTAGCGGGCACAGATACGCAGTATTTT.